The T cell receptor beta chain under discussion was sequenced for a study of shared clonotypes between healthy human individuals. Looking at the study overall: Donors had three CD4 naive, three CD4 memory, two CD8 naive and one CD8 memory plate apiece. Study findings and constraints: Clonotype sharing across a few donors was observed for 4% to 5.5% of naive CD4 clonotypes.

TCRdb keeps only in-frame clones here, not all; method: immunoSEQ multiplex PCR. The sample has more than 1,200,000 clones, approximately 98.5% seen once. This clone was seen once. Its antigen is currently unknown. The CDR3 covers 13 residues. CDR1 is MNHEY, CDR2 SVGAGI, per germline. V lost 6 bases to trimming and J lost 6 bases, with 14 bases between them. The rearrangement joins TRBV6-5 to TRBJ1-1; TRBD1 is a possible D gene (6 bases). The material sequenced was naive CD4+ T cells sorted from blood. Indicated subset: CD45RA+ positively selected. The sequence was obtained from a man aged 25 to 40 in good health. For the CDR3, the DNA is TGTGCCAGCAGCATCAGGGGAGGGGCTGAAGCTTTCTTT. It is translated as CASSIRGGAEAFF.